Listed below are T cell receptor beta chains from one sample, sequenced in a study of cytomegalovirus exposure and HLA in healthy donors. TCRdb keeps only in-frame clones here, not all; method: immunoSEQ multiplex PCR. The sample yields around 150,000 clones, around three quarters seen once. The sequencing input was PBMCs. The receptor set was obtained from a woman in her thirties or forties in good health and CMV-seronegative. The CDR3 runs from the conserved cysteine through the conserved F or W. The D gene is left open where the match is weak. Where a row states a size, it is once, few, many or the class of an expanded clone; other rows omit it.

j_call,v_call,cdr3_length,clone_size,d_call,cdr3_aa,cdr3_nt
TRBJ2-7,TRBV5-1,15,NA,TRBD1,CASSSETGGIYEQYF,TGCGCCAGCAGCTCGGAGACAGGGGGTATCTACGAGCAGTACTTC
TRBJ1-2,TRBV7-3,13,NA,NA,CASSRTGTRSYTF,TGTGCCAGCAGCCGAACAGGGACTAGGAGCTACACCTTC
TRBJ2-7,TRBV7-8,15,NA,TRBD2,CASSPWTSGRNEQYF,TGTGCCAGCAGCCCGTGGACTAGCGGGAGGAACGAGCAGTACTTC
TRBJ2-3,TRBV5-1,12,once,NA,CASSFNTDTQYF,TGCGCCAGCAGCTTTAACACAGATACGCAGTATTTT
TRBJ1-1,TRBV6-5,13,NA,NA,CASSSGGNTEAFF,TGTGCCAGCAGTTCCGGGGGGAACACTGAAGCTTTCTTT
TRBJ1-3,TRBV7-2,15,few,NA,CASSITDISGNTIYF,TGTGCCAGCAGCATTACAGACATCTCTGGAAACACCATATATTTT
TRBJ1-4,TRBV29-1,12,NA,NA,CSVAGWDEKLFF,TGCAGCGTTGCCGGGTGGGATGAAAAACTGTTTTTT
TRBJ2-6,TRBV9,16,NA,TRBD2,CASRGRDGTGANVLTF,TGTGCCAGCAGGGGGAGGGACGGGACCGGGGCCAACGTCCTGACTTTC
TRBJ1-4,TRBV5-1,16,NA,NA,CASSSYSGSTNEKLFF,TGCGCCAGCAGCTCTTACTCAGGGTCCACTAATGAAAAACTGTTTTTT
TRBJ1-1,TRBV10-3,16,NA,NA,CAISESLYGGNTEAFF,TGTGCCATCAGTGAGTCGCTTTATGGCGGAAACACTGAAGCTTTCTTT
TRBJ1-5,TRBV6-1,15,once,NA,CASSLTGLANQPQHF,TGTGCCAGCAGCCTCACAGGGTTGGCCAATCAGCCCCAGCATTTT
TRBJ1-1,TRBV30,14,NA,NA,CAWSPTTGNTEAFF,TGTGCCTGGAGTCCCACGACAGGGAACACTGAAGCTTTCTTT
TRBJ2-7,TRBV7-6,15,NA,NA,CASSPTVSGLYEQYF,TGTGCCAGCAGCCCCACCGTCAGCGGATTATACGAGCAGTACTTC
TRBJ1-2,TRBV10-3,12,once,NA,CAISLDSYGYTF,TGTGCCATCAGCCTTGACAGCTATGGCTACACCTTC
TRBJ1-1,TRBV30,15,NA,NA,CAWSVLGGPNTEAFF,TGTGCCTGGAGTGTACTGGGGGGACCGAACACTGAAGCTTTCTTT
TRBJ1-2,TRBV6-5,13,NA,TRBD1,CASSYSRTGGYTF,TGTGCCAGCAGTTACTCCCGGACAGGTGGCTACACCTTC
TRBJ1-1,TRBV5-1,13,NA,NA,CASSLAVNTEAFF,TGCGCCAGCAGCTTGGCAGTGAACACTGAAGCTTTCTTT
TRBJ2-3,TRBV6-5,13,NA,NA,CASSRTTTDTQYF,TGTGCCAGCAGTCGGACTACCACAGATACGCAGTATTTT
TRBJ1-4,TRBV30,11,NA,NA,CAWSEGGKLFF,TGTGCCTGGAGTGAGGGGGGGAAACTGTTTTTT
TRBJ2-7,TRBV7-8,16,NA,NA,CASSLAVGQGTYEQYF,TGTGCCAGCAGCTTAGCGGTCGGGCAGGGCACCTACGAGCAGTACTTC
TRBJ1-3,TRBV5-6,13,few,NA,CASSFAGVNTIYF,TGTGCCAGCAGCTTCGCGGGAGTTAACACCATATATTTT
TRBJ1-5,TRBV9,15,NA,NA,CASSVDGQPYQPQHF,TGTGCCAGCAGCGTAGATGGGCAGCCCTATCAGCCCCAGCATTTT
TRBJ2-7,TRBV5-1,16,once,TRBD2,CASTLGRRESSYEQYF,TGCGCCAGCACTTTAGGACGGCGGGAGAGCTCCTACGAGCAGTACTTC
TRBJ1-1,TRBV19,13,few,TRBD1,CASTHDRDGGAFF,TGTGCCAGTACCCACGACAGGGACGGGGGAGCTTTCTTT
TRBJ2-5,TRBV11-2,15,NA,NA,CASSLVGRGQETQYF,TGTGCCAGCAGCTTAGTGGGCAGGGGCCAAGAGACCCAGTACTTC
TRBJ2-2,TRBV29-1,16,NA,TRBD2,CSVVASGSSGTGELFF,TGCAGCGTTGTTGCTAGCGGGAGTAGCGGCACCGGGGAGCTGTTTTTT
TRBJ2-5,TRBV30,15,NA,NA,CAWSRRAGLQETQYF,TGTGCCTGGAGTAGAAGGGCAGGGCTCCAAGAGACCCAGTACTTC
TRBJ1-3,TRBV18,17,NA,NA,CASSPSTRQAAGNTIYF,TGTGCCAGCTCACCATCTACTCGACAGGCGGCTGGAAACACCATATATTTT
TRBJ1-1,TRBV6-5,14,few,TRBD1,CASRSDRGSTEAFF,TGTGCCAGCAGATCCGACAGGGGGAGCACTGAAGCTTTCTTT
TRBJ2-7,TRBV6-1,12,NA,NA,CASSGGALGQYF,TGTGCCAGCTCTGGGGGGGCCTTGGGGCAGTACTTC
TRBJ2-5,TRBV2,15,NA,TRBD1,CASRRDRWGEETQYF,TGTGCCAGCAGGCGGGACAGGTGGGGGGAAGAGACCCAGTACTTC
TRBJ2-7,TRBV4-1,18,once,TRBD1,CASSPGTGGGGSSYEQYF,TGCGCCAGCAGCCCGGGGACAGGGGGCGGCGGAAGCTCCTACGAGCAGTACTTC
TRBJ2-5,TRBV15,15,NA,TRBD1,CATSSNRGLGETQYF,TGTGCCACCAGCAGTAACAGGGGGCTAGGGGAGACCCAGTACTTC
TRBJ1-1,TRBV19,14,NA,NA,CASKSRGKNTEAFF,TGTGCCAGTAAGTCTCGGGGAAAGAACACTGAAGCTTTCTTT
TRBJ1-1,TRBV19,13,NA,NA,CASRTGRGTEAFF,TGTGCCAGTAGAACTGGGCGGGGTACTGAAGCTTTCTTT
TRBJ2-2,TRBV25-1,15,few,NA,CASSARQLNTGELFF,TGTGCCAGCAGTGCCCGACAGCTGAACACCGGGGAGCTGTTTTTT
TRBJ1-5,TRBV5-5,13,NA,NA,CASSLAVEEPQHF,TGTGCCAGCAGCTTGGCCGTGGAGGAGCCCCAGCATTTT
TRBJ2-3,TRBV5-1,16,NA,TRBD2,CASSPLAGTGTDTQYF,TGCGCCAGCAGCCCTTTAGCGGGAACGGGCACAGATACGCAGTATTTT
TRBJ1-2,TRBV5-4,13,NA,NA,CASSLSGEIGYTF,TGTGCCAGCAGCCTATCAGGGGAAATTGGCTACACCTTC
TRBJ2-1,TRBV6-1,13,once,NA,CASSSSPRDEQFF,TGTGCCAGCAGTTCTAGCCCAAGAGATGAGCAGTTCTTC
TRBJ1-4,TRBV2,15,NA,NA,CASSEAPRGAEKLFF,TGTGCCAGCAGTGAAGCCCCACGGGGAGCAGAAAAACTGTTTTTT
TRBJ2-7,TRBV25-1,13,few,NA,CASSLSGLYEQYF,TGTGCCAGCAGTCTATCAGGGCTCTACGAGCAGTACTTC
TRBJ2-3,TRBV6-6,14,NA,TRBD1,CASSSGQVPDTQYF,TGTGCCAGCAGTTCCGGACAGGTACCAGATACGCAGTATTTT
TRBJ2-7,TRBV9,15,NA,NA,CASSVDGTHSYEQYF,TGTGCCAGCAGCGTAGACGGTACTCACTCCTACGAGCAGTACTTC
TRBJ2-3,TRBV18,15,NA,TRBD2,CASSPLASGSDTQYF,TGTGCCAGCTCACCACTCGCTAGCGGGAGTGATACGCAGTATTTT
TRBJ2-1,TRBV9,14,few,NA,CASSVADNYNEQFF,TGTGCCAGCAGCGTAGCGGACAACTACAATGAGCAGTTCTTC
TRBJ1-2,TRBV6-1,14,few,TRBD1,CASSRQGVNRGYTF,TGTGCCAGCAGTCGACAGGGGGTGAATAGAGGCTACACCTTC
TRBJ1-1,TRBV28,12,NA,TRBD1,CASRTGGTEAFF,TGTGCCAGTAGGACAGGGGGCACTGAAGCTTTCTTT
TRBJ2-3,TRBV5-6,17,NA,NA,CASSSLSGGVEVDTQYF,TGTGCCAGCAGCTCACTTTCCGGTGGTGTGGAGGTGGATACGCAGTATTTT
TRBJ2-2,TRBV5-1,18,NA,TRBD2,CASSLSLAGPRDTGELFF,TGCGCCAGCAGCTTGTCACTAGCGGGACCCCGGGATACCGGGGAGCTGTTTTTT
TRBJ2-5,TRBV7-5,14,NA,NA,CARSPDCYQETQYF,TGTGCCAGAAGCCCGGACTGCTACCAAGAGACCCAGTACTTC
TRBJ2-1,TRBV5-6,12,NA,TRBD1,CASSPGQPEQFF,TGTGCCAGCAGCCCGGGACAGCCTGAGCAGTTCTTC
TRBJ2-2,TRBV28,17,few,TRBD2,CASSLSRTSGFTGELFF,TGTGCCAGCAGTTTATCACGGACTAGCGGTTTCACCGGGGAGCTGTTTTTT
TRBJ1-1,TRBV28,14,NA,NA,CASSLGGSDTEAFF,TGTGCCAGCAGTTTAGGAGGGTCGGACACTGAAGCTTTCTTT
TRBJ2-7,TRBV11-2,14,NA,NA,CASSSQGGPYEQYF,TGTGCCAGCAGCTCCCAGGGGGGCCCCTACGAGCAGTACTTC
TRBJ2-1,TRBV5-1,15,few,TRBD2,CASSSLAGGANEQFF,TGCGCCAGCAGCTCCCTAGCGGGAGGAGCCAATGAGCAGTTCTTC